This T cell receptor (beta chain) came from a study of blood T cell repertoires in COVID-19. In the study's own analysis: Amplifying reference gene primers gave estimates of nucleated cell counts. The repertoire was sequenced with immunoSEQ multiplex PCR; TCRdb's copy has only in-frame clones and lacks some. The V and J calls and clone size are taken from that table; D and trimming were inferred from the DNA. Of some 300,000 clones in the sample, 75% to 90% were seen once. Seattle patients were enrolled during active infection and followed longitudinally. Trimming took off 3 bases at V and 2 bases at J, with 4 bases between the two ends. The CDR3 has 12 residues. CDR1 is SGHNT and CDR2 is YENEEA in the germline V gene.

The chain carries TRBV11-3 and TRBJ2-5, with D hard to call. Source material: peripheral blood. The receptor comes from a woman in her forties or fifties with COVID-19, enrolled during active disease. CDR3 loop: CASSFPQETQYF. DNA for the CDR3: TGTGCCAGCAGCTTTCCACAAGAGACCCAGTACTTC.